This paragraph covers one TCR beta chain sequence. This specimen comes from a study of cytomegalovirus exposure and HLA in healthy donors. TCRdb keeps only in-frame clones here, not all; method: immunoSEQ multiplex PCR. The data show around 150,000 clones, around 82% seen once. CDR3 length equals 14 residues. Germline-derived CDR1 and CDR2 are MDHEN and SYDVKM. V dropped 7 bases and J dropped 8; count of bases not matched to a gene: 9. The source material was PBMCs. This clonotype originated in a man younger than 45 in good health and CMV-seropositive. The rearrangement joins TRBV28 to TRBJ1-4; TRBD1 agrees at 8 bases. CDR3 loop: CASTLTGAQEKLFF. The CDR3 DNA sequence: TGTGCCAGCACCCTGACAGGGGCGCAAGAAAAACTGTTTTTT.